This entry is about one T cell receptor (beta chain). CDR3 length: 13 residues. The germline V and J ends were trimmed by 4 bases and 1 base, with 8 bases remaining between them. CDR1 is SGDLS, CDR2 YYNGEE, per germline. In the original workflow: Estimation of nucleated cell counts relied on the amplification of reference gene primers. Profiled with immunoSEQ multiplex PCR; TCRdb holds only in-frame clones, not every one. That table furnishes V, J and clone size, whereas the DNA furnished D and trimming. The data show about 99,000 clones, more than 75% seen once. These data are taken from a study of blood T cell repertoires in COVID-19. Study-level background: Both acute and convalescent COVID-19 samples were obtained from the United States, Italy and Spain. PBMCs, B-cell-depleted T cells, or T cells provided the cDNA or gDNA that made up the material.

The sequencing input was peripheral blood. The sequence was obtained from a human donor in a cohort sampled during active COVID-19. The chain combines TRBV9 with TRBJ1-1; D is possibly TRBD1 (6 bases). The CDR3 loop reads CASSQDRNTEAFF. CDR3 bases: TGTGCCAGCAGCCAGGACAGGAACACTGAAGCTTTCTTT. Combining the CDR3 with reference TRBV9 and TRBJ1-1 gives the whole variable domain DSGVTQTPKHLITATGQRVTLRCSPRSGDLSVYWYQQSLDQGLQFLIQYYNGEERAKGNILERFSAQQFPDLHSELNLSSLELGDSALYFCASSQDRNTEAFFGQGTRLTVV.